This entry concerns a single T cell receptor (beta chain). Its antigen is unknown. The repertoire was sequenced with immunoSEQ multiplex PCR; TCRdb's copy has only in-frame clones and lacks some. Found here are about 170,000 clones, 80% to 95% of them singletons; the top ten hold 1.6%. These data are taken from a study of T cell responses to AZD1222 COVID-19 vaccine. On the study more broadly: Samples with a second dose at about 4 or about 12 weeks were pooled together. Study-level points and caveats: Spike was spanned by vaccine-associated CD4 TCRs, which were dominant at 160-218 and 743-854. Clonal diversity was possibly underestimated, and the donors were mostly white British, with more females. Vaccination with two AZD1222 doses was followed by a rise in Spike-specific TCR breadth and depth.

Germline lookup yields CDR1 SGHTA and CDR2 FQGNSA. The V end lost 5 bases, the J end lost 5 bases, and 15 bases lay between the germline ends. This CDR3 comprises 14 residues. The V gene is TRBV7-2, the J gene TRBJ1-1; no firm D call. The TCR was taken from an adult in good health. The specimen comprised peripheral blood, sampled on day 0 of AZD1222 vaccination. CDR3 residues: CASSTRGGRTEAFF. The CDR3 bases are TGTGCCAGCAGCACCCGCGGTGGGAGGACTGAAGCTTTCTTT.